What follows are 3 T cell receptor beta chains derived from one specimen sequenced in a study of shared clonotypes between healthy human individuals. The assay was immunoSEQ multiplex PCR, and TCRdb's table has in-frame clones only and misses some. The sample contains some 1,400,000 clones, 96% of which appear only once. Material for sequencing was naive CD4+ T cells sorted from blood. Subset denoted: CD45RA+ positively selected. The receptors come from a man aged 30 to 39 in good health.

CDR3 protein: CASGSVDTQYF. For the CDR3, the DNA is TGTGCCAGCGGGTCCGTAGATACGCAGTATTTT. The V gene is TRBV5-6, the J gene TRBJ2-3; no reliable D call. V lost 7 bases, J lost 5 bases, and 8 bases lay in between. CDR3 length equals 11 residues. Germline V CDR1 and CDR2: SGHDT, YYEEEE.

DNA of the CDR3: TGCAGCGTGGGGACAGGGCAAATTTCCGAGCAGTACTTC. Its protein is CSVGTGQISEQYF. The rearrangement joins TRBV29-1 to TRBJ2-7; 9 positions agree with TRBD1. After removal of 6 bases from V and 6 bases from J, the junction contained 9 bases not matched to a gene. CDR1 is SQVTM, CDR2 ANQGSEA, per germline. This CDR3 is 13 amino acids long.

The chain is built from TRBV7-9 and TRBJ2-3; TRBD1 is a possible D gene (5 bases). The germline gives CDR1 SEHNR, CDR2 FQNEAQ (reference sequence). The CDR3 runs to 18 residues. V shed 3 bases and J shed 0 bases, with 19 bases lying between them. CDR3 nucleotides: TGTGCCAGCAGCTTTCCAGGGCGTCGTTCAACTAGCACAGATACGCAGTATTTT. It is translated as CASSFPGRRSTSTDTQYF.